The 19 T cell receptor beta chains given below trace back to one sample, sequenced in a study of beta chain features in type 1 diabetes. Expressed TCRB transcripts were sequenced because the entire RNA isolate underwent reverse transcription. Sequencing used immunoSEQ multiplex PCR; TCRdb keeps in-frame clones, though not all of them. This sample yields roughly 170,000 clones, of which 10% to 15% are seen a single time; approximately 0.64% belongs to the top ten. Sequencing input: central memory CD4+ T cells from blood. These receptors came from a woman under 30 in good health.

This clone has just a few counts. The chain has TRBV9 and TRBJ2-5; weak D call: TRBD1 (5 bases). V gave up 0 bases and J gave up 5 bases, with 11 bases separating them. Germline loops: CDR1 SGDLS, CDR2 YYNGEE. The CDR3 has 14 amino acids. The CDR3 here is CASSVDRGWETQYF. For the CDR3, the DNA is TGTGCCAGCAGCGTAGATAGGGGTTGGGAGACCCAGTACTTC.

The sample holds a few counts of this clone. J is TRBJ2-5 and V is TRBV29-1; 9 nucleotides align to TRBD1. Germline V gives CDR1 SQVTM, CDR2 ANQGSEA. V was clipped by 7 bases and J by 5 bases; unmatched bases: 8. The CDR3 contains 13 residues. CDR3: CSALGQGIETQYF. The DNA of the CDR3 is TGCAGCGCCCTCGGACAGGGGATCGAGACCCAGTACTTC.

The chain is built from TRBV29-1 and TRBJ2-4; D not resolved. V lost 5 bases, J lost 5 bases, and 7 bases lay in between. Looked up from germline, CDR1 is SQVTM and CDR2 is ANQGSEA. This CDR3 is built from 11 residues. CDR3 sequence: CSVYRQNIQYF. CDR3 bases: TGCAGCGTTTACAGACAAAACATTCAGTACTTC.

This clone was counted many times. V is TRBV7-2 and J is TRBJ2-7, with 13 bases that match TRBD2. This CDR3 region has 15 residues. Trimming took 5 bases from V and 9 from J; bases not matched to a gene: 10. Germline V gene data show CDR1 as SGHTA and CDR2 as FQGNSA. As DNA, the CDR3 is TGTGCCAGCAGCGATAGGACTAGCGGGGGTTCTGGGCAGTACTTC. Its translation is CASSDRTSGGSGQYF.

This chain uses TRBV6-5 with TRBJ1-1, with a possible D match to TRBD1 (6 bases). Germline V gene lookup returns CDR1 MNHEY and CDR2 SVGAGI. With 6 bases removed from V and 3 bases from J, the gap between germline ends came to 14 bases. The CDR3 is 14 residues long. CDR3: CASSGTGRDTEAFF. The CDR3 DNA sequence: TGTGCCAGCAGCGGCACAGGGCGGGACACTGAAGCTTTCTTT.

This clone was counted only a few times. The chain has TRBV14 and TRBJ2-6, with TRBD2 identical over 7 bases. Germline V gene data show CDR1 as SGHDN and CDR2 as FVKESK. The CDR3 consists of 17 residues. V lost 5 bases, J lost 7 bases, and 14 bases stayed unmatched. Here the CDR3 DNA reads TGTGCCAGCAGCGGGACCTTCGGACTAGTACCCGCCAACGTCCTGACTTTC. This encodes CASSGTFGLVPANVLTF.

J is TRBJ2-7 and V is TRBV7-9, with D perhaps TRBD1 (5 bases). CDR3 length: 16 residues. CDR1 is SEHNR, CDR2 FQNEAQ, per germline (reference sequence). Trimming pared 4 bases from V and 3 bases from J, leaving 19 bases between. In nucleotides, the CDR3 is TGTGCCAGCAGCTCTAACAGGAATGCCCCAAACTACGAGCAGTACTTC. This codes for CASSSNRNAPNYEQYF.

V gene TRBV28 combines with J gene TRBJ2-7; 11 nucleotides agree with TRBD2. The CDR3 runs 15 residues. J was trimmed by 4 bases and V by 0 bases; bases with no gene match: 2. Germline V gene data show CDR1 as MDHEN and CDR2 as SYDVKM. As DNA, the CDR3 is TGTGCCAGCAGTTTATGGACTAGCGGGAAGTACGAGCAGTACTTC. This encodes CASSLWTSGKYEQYF. The complete variable domain, with remaining parts taken from reference TRBV28 and TRBJ2-7, reads DVKVTQSSRYLVKRTGEKVFLECVQDMDHENMFWYRQDPGLGLRLIYFSYDVKMKEKGDIPEGYSVSREKKERFSLILESASTNQTSMYLCASSLWTSGKYEQYFGPGTRLTVT.

This clone was found a few times. The rearrangement joins TRBV30 to TRBJ2-7; D perhaps matches TRBD1 (6 bases). The CDR3 loop spans 14 amino acids. Trimming took off 2 bases at V and 6 bases at J, with 17 bases between the two ends. CDR1 and CDR2 (germline): GTSNPN, SVGIG (reference sequence). CDR3 sequence: CAWSLTGTKGEQYF. For the CDR3, the DNA is TGTGCCTGGAGTCTTACCGGGACAAAGGGCGAGCAGTACTTC.

This clone was counted a few times. The chain uses TRBV25-1 and TRBJ1-4; D is uncertain. Deletions cut 2 bases from V and 8 bases from J, with 9 bases between. The CDR3 contains 13 residues. Germline assignment: CDR1 MGHDK and CDR2 SYGVNS. CDR3 protein: CASSERGFEKLFF. The CDR3 bases are TGTGCCAGCAGTGAAAGAGGGTTCGAAAAACTGTTTTTT.

This clone was seen a single time. The V call is TRBV10-3, the J call TRBJ2-3; perhaps TRBD1 as D (6 bases). The V end lost 6 bases, the J end lost 6 bases, and 16 bases lay between the germline ends. The CDR3 contains 14 residues. Per germline, CDR1 ENHRY and CDR2 SYGVKD. CDR3 nucleotide sequence: TGTGCCATCAGCCGACAGGACGTTGCCGATACGCAGTATTTT. Its protein is CAISRQDVADTQYF.

As for this clone: Other DNA sequences in this sample translate to the same CDR3. This chain joins TRBV27 and TRBJ1-1; 7 bases match TRBD1. Germline CDR1 is MNHEY and CDR2 is SMNVEV (reference sequence). The CDR3 extends over 14 amino acids. J lost 0 bases, V lost 6 bases, and 4 bases had no gene match. CDR3 protein: CASSRDRLNTEAFF. The CDR3 nucleotides read TGTGCCAGCAGCCGGGACAGATTGAACACTGAAGCTTTCTTT.

J is TRBJ2-1 and V is TRBV2; tentative D call: TRBD2 (6 bases). CDR3 length: 14 residues. Germline V gives CDR1 SNHLY, CDR2 FYNNEI. V was shortened by 3 bases and J by 5 bases, with 11 bases between the two germline ends. The CDR3 sequence is CASSDWRGNNEQFF. The CDR3 bases are TGTGCCAGCAGTGATTGGCGCGGGAACAATGAGCAGTTCTTC.

This clone was detected only a few times. V and J are TRBV7-2 and TRBJ2-2; unclear D gene. CDR3 length: 14 amino acids. Per germline, CDR1 SGHTA and CDR2 FQGNSA. V lost 1 base to trimming and J lost 7 bases, with 10 bases between them. The DNA of the CDR3 is TGTGCCAGCAGCTTAGTTAGCCATGGCGGGGAGCTGTTTTTT. It is translated as CASSLVSHGGELFF.

The rearrangement uses TRBV7-9 and TRBJ1-5; tentatively, D is TRBD1 (5 bases). Germline CDR1 and CDR2: SEHNR and FQNEAQ (reference sequence). CDR3 length equals 13 residues. V gave up 5 bases and J gave up 3 bases, with 8 bases separating them. The CDR3 is CASSPDINQPQHF. The CDR3 bases are TGTGCCAGCAGCCCGGACATCAATCAGCCCCAGCATTTT.

This clone has just a few counts. Here the CDR3 DNA reads TGTGCCAGCAGTGCCACCCCCCCAGCGGGAGGTTGGCATGAGCAGTTCTTC. This translates into CASSATPPAGGWHEQFF. This rearrangement joins TRBV27 to TRBJ2-1; 9 bases align to TRBD2. The V gene's germline CDR1 is MNHEY and CDR2 SMNVEV (reference sequence). This CDR3 has 17 amino acids. V lost 5 bases and J lost 8; bases outside the gene matches: 16.

The chain employs TRBV29-1 and TRBJ1-2; no clear D. The CDR3 extends over 13 amino acids. In germline, CDR1 is SQVTM, CDR2 ANQGSEA. Trimming removed 0 bases at V and 8 bases at J, with 13 bases between. The CDR3 DNA reads as TGCAGCGTTGAAGAGCGGAGGCCGGGGGGCTACACCTTC. It specifies CSVEERRPGGYTF. The full variable domain, rest sourced from reference TRBV29-1 and TRBJ1-2, is SAVISQKPSRDICQRGTSLTIQCQVDSQVTMMFWYRQQPGQSLTLIATANQGSEATYESGFVIDKFPISRPNLTFSTLTVSNMSPEDSSIYLCSVEERRPGGYTFGSGTRLTVV.

The sample holds a few counts of this clone. The gene calls are TRBV29-1 and TRBJ2-7; D is perhaps TRBD1 (5 bases). The ends were cut back, 6 bases at V and 0 bases at J, with 15 bases in the middle. The CDR3 runs 14 residues. Germline CDR1 and CDR2: SQVTM and ANQGSEA. CDR3 residues: CSVVTIDSSYEQYF. The CDR3, as DNA: TGCAGCGTCGTAACAATCGACAGCTCCTACGAGCAGTACTTC.

The chain couples TRBV2 to TRBJ2-7; D is perhaps TRBD2 (6 bases). The CDR3 contains 14 residues. Germline CDR1 and CDR2: SNHLY and FYNNEI. Trimming shortened V by 7 bases and J by 0 bases, and 13 bases separated the two germline ends. The CDR3 DNA reads TGTGCCAGCAATGGAGGGTCCGCCTCCTACGAGCAGTACTTC. Protein sequence: CASNGGSASYEQYF.